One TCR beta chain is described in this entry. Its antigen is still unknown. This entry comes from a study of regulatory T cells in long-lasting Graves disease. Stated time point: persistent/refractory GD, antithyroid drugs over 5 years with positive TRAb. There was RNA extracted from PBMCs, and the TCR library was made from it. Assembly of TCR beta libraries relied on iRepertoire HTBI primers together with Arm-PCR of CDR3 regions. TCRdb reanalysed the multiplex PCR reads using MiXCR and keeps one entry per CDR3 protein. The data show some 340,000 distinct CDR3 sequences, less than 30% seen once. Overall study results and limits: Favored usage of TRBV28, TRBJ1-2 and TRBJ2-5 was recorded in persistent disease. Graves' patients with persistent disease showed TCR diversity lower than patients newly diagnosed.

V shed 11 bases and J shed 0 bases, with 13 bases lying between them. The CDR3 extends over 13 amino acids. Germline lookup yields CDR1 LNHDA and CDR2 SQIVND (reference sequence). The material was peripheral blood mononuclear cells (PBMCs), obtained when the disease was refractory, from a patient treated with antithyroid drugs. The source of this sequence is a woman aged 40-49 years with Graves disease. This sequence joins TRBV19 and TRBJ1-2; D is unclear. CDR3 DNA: TGTGCCTCATGGAACACAACTAACTATGGCTACACCTTC. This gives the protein CASWNTTNYGYTF.